This is a list of T cell receptor beta chains from one sample in a study of blood T cells in healthy people across ages. A single record per CDR3 protein comes from TCRdb applying MiXCR to the 5' RACE reads. The sample shows about 760,000 distinct CDR3 sequences, 20% to 25% of them seen only once. The same data also went into a second study, on T cells of mothers and their children.

Sequencing input: blood. These receptors were obtained from a boy between 10 and 17 years old in good health. CDR3s include the opening cysteine and the closing phenylalanine or tryptophan. The D gene is left open where the match is weak. Clone size appears in some rows only: once, few, many, or a class for an expanded clone.

TGCGCCAGCAGCGCCGGGGACTCCTACAATGAGCAGTTCTTC,CASSAGDSYNEQFF,NA,NA,TRBJ2-1,TRBV5-1
TGTGCCAGCAGCGACAGGGAATCGGATACGCAGTATTTT,CASSDRESDTQYF,TRBD1,NA,TRBJ2-3,TRBV7-9
TGTGCCAGCTCACCCTCTGGGGGCGCGGATGGCTACACCTTC,CASSPSGGADGYTF,NA,few,TRBJ1-2,TRBV18
TGTGCCAGCAGGTATCCGGGACAGGGGCCCTACGAGCAGTACTTC,CASRYPGQGPYEQYF,TRBD1,NA,TRBJ2-7,TRBV12-3/TRBV12-4
TGTGCCAGCAGCTTAGTTATCGGGGATACGCAGTATTTT,CASSLVIGDTQYF,NA,few,TRBJ2-3,TRBV7-2
TGCGCCAGCAGCTTGGAGGACAGGGGAAACAATGAGCAGTTCTTC,CASSLEDRGNNEQFF,TRBD1,NA,TRBJ2-1,TRBV5-1
TGTGCCAGCAGCCCTACCTCTGAGGGGAGCACTGAAGCTTTCTTT,CASSPTSEGSTEAFF,NA,NA,TRBJ1-1,TRBV7-2
TGTGCCAGCAGCGGGGCCGGGACAGGGGGTTCCGAGCAGTACTTC,CASSGAGTGGSEQYF,TRBD1,NA,TRBJ2-7,TRBV9
TGCAGCGTTGAGCGGGAGCAACAAGAGACCCAGTACTTC,CSVEREQQETQYF,TRBD2,NA,TRBJ2-5,TRBV29-1
TGCGCCAGCAGCCAAGCTAGCGGGGGGCCATGGGACGAGCAGTACTTC,CASSQASGGPWDEQYF,TRBD2,NA,TRBJ2-7,TRBV4-3
TGTGCCACCAGTGGACGGACAGGGGGCACCGGGGAGCTGTTTTTT,CATSGRTGGTGELFF,TRBD1,NA,TRBJ2-2,TRBV24-1
TGTGCCAGCAGATCCCCGGACAGAAGCACAGATACGCAGTATTTT,CASRSPDRSTDTQYF,NA,NA,TRBJ2-3,TRBV11-2
TGTGCCAGCAGCGGACTAGCGGGGAGCGCTGAGCAGTTCTTC,CASSGLAGSAEQFF,TRBD2,few,TRBJ2-1,TRBV6-4
TGCGCCAGCAGCTTGGAGGCGAACCTTGAAGCTTTCTTT,CASSLEANLEAFF,NA,few,TRBJ1-1,TRBV5-1
TGTGCCAGCAGTGAATCGGGGACGGTCACCTACAATGAGCAGTTCTTC,CASSESGTVTYNEQFF,NA,few,TRBJ2-1,TRBV25-1
TGCGCCAGCAGTGAGACCTTTCAGTGGGGCGGGTACGAGCAGTACTTC,CASSETFQWGGYEQYF,NA,few,TRBJ2-7,TRBV10-2
TGCAGTGCTCCCAGGGGGGGAGGGGATGAGCAGTTCTTC,CSAPRGGGDEQFF,NA,once,TRBJ2-1,TRBV20-1
TGTGCCAGCAGCCTACCCCCGGGCGTGCGGGAGACCCAGTACTTC,CASSLPPGVRETQYF,NA,NA,TRBJ2-5,TRBV7-6
TGTGCCAGCAGTTTAGAGGTTATTACTTATGGCTACACCTTC,CASSLEVITYGYTF,NA,NA,TRBJ1-2,TRBV28
TGCGCCAGCAGCTGGGACAGGGGCACCGGGGAGCTGTTTTTT,CASSWDRGTGELFF,TRBD1,few,TRBJ2-2,TRBV4-3
TGTGCCAGCAGTGAAGCGTGGTTGGAGTTCTTC,CASSEAWLEFF,NA,few,TRBJ2-5,TRBV2
TGTGCCAGCAGTTTTGGGACACGGAAAGCATATAATTCACCCCTCCACTTT,CASSFGTRKAYNSPLHF,NA,NA,TRBJ1-6,TRBV28
TGCAGTGCTAGACGGACAGTTCGGAACACTGAAGCTTTCTTT,CSARRTVRNTEAFF,NA,few,TRBJ1-1,TRBV20-1
TGCGCCAGCAGCCAAGACCTGGACCATGAGCAGTTCTTC,CASSQDLDHEQFF,NA,few,TRBJ2-1,TRBV4-1
TGTGCCAGCACTACAGGGGACTACAATGAGCAGTTCTTC,CASTTGDYNEQFF,TRBD1,NA,TRBJ2-1,TRBV6-5
TGTGCCATCAGCTCGCGCCAAGACAGGACCAACTATGGCTACACCTTC,CAISSRQDRTNYGYTF,NA,few,TRBJ1-2,TRBV10-3
TGTGCCATCAGTGCGCGTAGCGGGAGGGCCCGCACAGATACGCAGTATTTT,CAISARSGRARTDTQYF,TRBD2,NA,TRBJ2-3,TRBV10-3